A selection of T cell receptor beta chains follows, all from one sample in a study of T-cell reconstitution after alpha-beta-depleted transplantation in children. TCRdb redid the calling of the PCR reads with MiXCR, one entry per CDR3 protein. The table lists about 610,000 distinct CDR3 sequences, roughly a tenth of them singletons. Sequencing used PBMCs from the stem cell graft donor, obtained from the stem cell graft. The source of these receptors is a human donor who donated a stem cell graft to a child with acute myeloid leukemia. The CDR3 runs from the conserved cysteine through the conserved F or W. A D gene is named only where the DNA matches it firmly. Clone size, where shown, is once, few, many, or a class for clones that have expanded.

J,size,V,D,CDR3,DNA
TRBJ1-2,.,TRBV4-3,TRBD1,CASSASGQGLNYGYTF,TGCGCCAGCAGCGCCTCAGGACAGGGCCTTAACTATGGCTACACCTTC
TRBJ1-2,.,TRBV29-1,.,CSVEFWAYNGYTF,TGCAGCGTTGAATTTTGGGCCTACAATGGCTACACCTTC
TRBJ2-7,many,TRBV13,TRBD2,CASSNSGRLAEQYF,TGTGCCAGCAGTAATAGCGGGAGGCTTGCCGAGCAGTACTTC
TRBJ2-3,.,TRBV29-1,.,CSVGMLDTQYF,TGCAGCGTTGGGATGTTAGATACGCAGTATTTT
TRBJ2-2,few,TRBV25-1,TRBD2,CASSDPRGANTGELFF,TGTGCCAGCAGTGATCCCCGGGGGGCGAACACCGGGGAGCTGTTTTTT
TRBJ1-3,.,TRBV5-1,TRBD1,CASSQRTGVNSGNTIYF,TGCGCCAGCAGCCAACGGACAGGGGTTAACTCTGGAAACACCATATATTTT
TRBJ2-7,few,TRBV12-3/TRBV12-4,TRBD2,CASSDELAPGRGQYF,TGTGCCAGCAGTGATGAACTAGCGCCGGGAAGGGGGCAGTACTTC
TRBJ1-2,.,TRBV28,TRBD1,CASSNKGAGYGYTF,TGTGCCAGCAGTAACAAGGGGGCAGGCTATGGCTACACCTTC
TRBJ2-1,.,TRBV20-1,TRBD1,CSARQGTGGASSYNEQFF,TGCAGTGCTAGACAGGGGACAGGGGGAGCCAGCTCCTACAATGAGCAGTTCTTC
TRBJ2-6,.,TRBV5-1,TRBD1,CASSSPGQGTGANVLTF,TGCGCCAGCAGCTCGCCGGGACAGGGGACTGGGGCCAACGTCCTGACTTTC
TRBJ1-1,.,TRBV12-3/TRBV12-4,.,CASTPGLHDTEAFF,TGTGCCAGCACCCCTGGGCTCCATGACACTGAAGCTTTCTTT
TRBJ1-1,few,TRBV5-1,.,CASNGRGNTEAFF,TGCGCCAGCAACGGACGGGGGAACACTGAAGCTTTCTTT
TRBJ1-5,once,TRBV5-1,TRBD1,CASSRGDRENQPQHF,TGCGCCAGCAGCCGCGGGGACAGAGAAAATCAGCCCCAGCATTTT
TRBJ2-1,many,TRBV27,TRBD2,CASSFQRGDNEQFF,TGTGCCAGCAGTTTCCAGCGGGGGGACAATGAGCAGTTCTTC
TRBJ2-3,many,TRBV27,.,CASSRLVGTQYF,TGTGCCAGCAGCCGACTAGTCGGTACGCAGTATTTT
TRBJ1-1,.,TRBV6-2/TRBV6-3,.,CASSYRASLTEAFF,TGTGCCAGCAGTTACCGGGCCAGTCTCACTGAAGCTTTCTTT
TRBJ2-7,few,TRBV2,TRBD1,CASKEGTGGTGEQYF,TGTGCCAGCAAGGAAGGGACAGGGGGGACCGGGGAGCAGTACTTC
TRBJ1-1,many,TRBV5-1,.,CASSLAGSSNTEAFF,TGCGCCAGCAGCTTGGCGGGGAGCTCTAACACTGAAGCTTTCTTT
TRBJ1-2,many,TRBV28,.,CASSLTGGYTF,TGTGCCAGCAGTTTAACTGGAGGCTACACCTTC
TRBJ1-5,.,TRBV20-1,.,CSAALGPQHF,TGCAGTGCTGCGTTAGGGCCCCAGCATTTT
TRBJ2-3,.,TRBV27,.,CANWGPRTDTQYF,TGTGCCAACTGGGGGCCGCGCACAGATACGCAGTATTTT
TRBJ1-3,many,TRBV28,.,CATTLAQETFGNTIYF,TGTGCCACCACGTTAGCACAGGAGACTTTTGGAAACACCATATATTTT
TRBJ2-1,.,TRBV28,TRBD2,CASSFPRGLAGATNEQFF,TGTGCCAGCAGTTTTCCCCGGGGACTAGCGGGAGCAACCAATGAGCAGTTCTTC
TRBJ1-6,.,TRBV6-1,.,CATLVGGRSYNSPLHF,TGTGCCACCCTTGTAGGGGGACGCTCCTATAATTCACCCCTCCACTTT
TRBJ2-7,.,TRBV28,TRBD1,CASSPPDRGFYEQYF,TGTGCCAGCAGTCCGCCCGACAGGGGGTTCTACGAGCAGTACTTC
TRBJ1-1,few,TRBV7-2,.,CASSVERDTEAFF,TGTGCCAGCAGCGTGGAGAGGGACACTGAAGCTTTCTTT
TRBJ2-7,.,TRBV29-1,.,CSVEGVTGTPYEQYF,TGCAGCGTTGAAGGCGTAACAGGCACACCCTACGAGCAGTACTTC
TRBJ2-1,few,TRBV29-1,TRBD1,CSVVLSGGSSYNEQFF,TGCAGCGTGGTGCTATCAGGGGGAAGCTCCTACAATGAGCAGTTCTTC
TRBJ2-1,.,TRBV11-2,.,CASSLRENPYNEQFF,TGTGCCAGCAGCTTACGGGAGAACCCCTACAATGAGCAGTTCTTC
TRBJ2-1,many,TRBV3-1,.,CASSQDAAAYNEQFF,TGTGCCAGCAGCCAAGATGCCGCTGCCTACAATGAGCAGTTCTTC
TRBJ2-7,many,TRBV28,.,CASSFQGGSYYEQYF,TGTGCCAGCAGTTTTCAGGGGGGCTCCTACTACGAGCAGTACTTC
TRBJ2-7,many,TRBV7-9,.,CASSFVGKTYEQYF,TGTGCCAGCAGCTTTGTCGGGAAGACCTACGAGCAGTACTTC
TRBJ2-3,.,TRBV7-3,TRBD2,CASSLGRTSRDTQYF,TGTGCCAGCAGCTTAGGACGGACTAGCAGAGATACGCAGTATTTT
TRBJ2-1,many,TRBV12-3/TRBV12-4,.,CASSRLVPYNEQFF,TGTGCCAGCAGTCGACTAGTTCCCTACAATGAGCAGTTCTTC
TRBJ2-7,.,TRBV7-9,TRBD2,CASSRSLSGSLTYEQYF,TGTGCCAGCAGCAGAAGTCTAAGCGGGAGTTTGACCTACGAGCAGTACTTC
TRBJ2-2,.,TRBV20-1,TRBD2,CSAPETSALGELFF,TGCAGTGCCCCCGAGACTAGCGCACTCGGGGAGCTGTTTTTT